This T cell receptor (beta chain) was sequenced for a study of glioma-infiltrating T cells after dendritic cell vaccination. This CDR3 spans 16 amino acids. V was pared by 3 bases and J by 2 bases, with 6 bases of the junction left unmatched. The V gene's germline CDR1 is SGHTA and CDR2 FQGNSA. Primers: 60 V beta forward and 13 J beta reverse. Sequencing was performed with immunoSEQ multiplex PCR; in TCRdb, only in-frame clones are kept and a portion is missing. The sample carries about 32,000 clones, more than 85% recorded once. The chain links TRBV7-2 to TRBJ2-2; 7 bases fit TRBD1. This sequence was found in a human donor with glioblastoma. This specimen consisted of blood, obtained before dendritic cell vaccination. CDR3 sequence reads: CASSFTGTANTGELFF. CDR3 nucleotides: TGTGCCAGCAGCTTTACCGGGACAGCCAACACCGGGGAGCTGTTTTTT. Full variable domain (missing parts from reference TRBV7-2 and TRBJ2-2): GAGVSQSPSNKVTEKGKDVELRCDPISGHTALYWYRQSLGQGLEFLIYFQGNSAPDKSGLPSDRFSAERTGGSVSTLTIQRTQQEDSAVYLCASSFTGTANTGELFFGEGSRLTVL.